The subject of this entry is one T cell receptor beta chain. The V gene lost 0 bases and the J gene lost 1 base, with 6 bases spanning the gap. The CDR3 length is 14 residues. The germline V gene has CDR1 SGHRS and CDR2 YFSETQ. This entry is derived from a study of control samples from healthy donors and cancer patients. Sequenced by immunoSEQ multiplex PCR; TCRdb stores in-frame clones only, minus some. Of fewer than 200,000 clones in the sample, 85% to 95% were seen once. The source material was blood. The chain combines TRBV5-1 with TRBJ2-3; no clear D gene. The sequence came from a man aged 25 to 45 in good health. CDR3 sequence: CASSLARRTDTQYF. CDR3 nucleotide sequence: TGCGCCAGCAGCTTGGCCCGCCGCACAGATACGCAGTATTTT.